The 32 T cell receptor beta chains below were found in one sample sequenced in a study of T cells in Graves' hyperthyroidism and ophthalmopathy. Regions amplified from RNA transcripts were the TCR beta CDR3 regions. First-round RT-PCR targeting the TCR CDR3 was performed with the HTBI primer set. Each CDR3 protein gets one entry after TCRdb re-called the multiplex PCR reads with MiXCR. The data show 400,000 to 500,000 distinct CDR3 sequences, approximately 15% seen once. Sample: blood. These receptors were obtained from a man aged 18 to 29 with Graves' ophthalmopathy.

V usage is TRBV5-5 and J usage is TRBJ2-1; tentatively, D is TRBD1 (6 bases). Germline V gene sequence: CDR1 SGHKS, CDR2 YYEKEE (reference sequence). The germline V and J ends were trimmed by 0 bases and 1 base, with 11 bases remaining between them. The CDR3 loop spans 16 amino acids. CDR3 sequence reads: CASSLGAGVSYNEQFF. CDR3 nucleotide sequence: TGTGCCAGCAGCTTGGGGGCAGGGGTATCCTACAATGAGCAGTTCTTC.

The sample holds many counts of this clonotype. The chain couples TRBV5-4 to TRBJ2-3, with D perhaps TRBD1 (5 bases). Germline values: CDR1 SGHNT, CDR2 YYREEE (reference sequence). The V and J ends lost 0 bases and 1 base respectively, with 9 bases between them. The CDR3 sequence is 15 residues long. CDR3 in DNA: TGTGCCAGCAGCTTGGAATTGACAGGCACAGATACGCAGTATTTT. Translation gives CASSLELTGTDTQYF.

Written as DNA, the CDR3 is TGTGCCAGTAGTCCGCGGACAGGGGGCGCCGAGCAGTACTTC. Translation: CASSPRTGGAEQYF. V is TRBV19 and J is TRBJ2-7, with TRBD1 matching 11 bases. V lost 5 bases to trimming and J lost 6 bases; unmatched junction nucleotides: 6. CDR3 length: 14 residues. Germline CDR1 is LNHDA and CDR2 is SQIVND (reference sequence). Supplemented by reference TRBV19 and TRBJ2-7, the full variable domain reads DGGITQSPKYLFRKEGQNVTLSCEQNLNHDAMYWYRQDPGQGLRLIYYSQIVNDFQKGDIAEGYSVSREKKESFPLTVTSAQKNPTAFYLCASSPRTGGAEQYFGPGTRLTVT.

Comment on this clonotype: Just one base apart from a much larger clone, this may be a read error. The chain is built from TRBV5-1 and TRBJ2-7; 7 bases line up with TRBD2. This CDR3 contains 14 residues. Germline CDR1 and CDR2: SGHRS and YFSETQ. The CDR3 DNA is TGCGCCAGCAGCGCCGGACTAGGAACCTACAAGCAGTACTTC. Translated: CASSAGLGTYKQYF.

CDR3: CASSRTSGDFSYNEQFF. CDR3 DNA sequence: TGCGCCAGCAGTCGGACTAGCGGGGACTTCTCCTACAATGAGCAGTTCTTC. The chain uses TRBV5-1 and TRBJ2-1; 12 positions match TRBD2. The CDR3 consists of 17 residues. The V and J ends lost 5 bases and 0 bases, in that order; junction bases with no gene match: 6. In germline, CDR1 is SGHRS, CDR2 YFSETQ.

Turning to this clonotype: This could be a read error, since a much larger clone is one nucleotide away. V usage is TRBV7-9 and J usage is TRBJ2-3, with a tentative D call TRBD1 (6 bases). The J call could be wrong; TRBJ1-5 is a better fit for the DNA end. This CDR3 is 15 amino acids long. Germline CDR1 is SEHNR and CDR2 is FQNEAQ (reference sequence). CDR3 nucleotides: TGTGCCAGCAGGCTTCTAGCGGGGGGCCTAGATACGCAGCATTTT. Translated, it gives CASRLLAGGLDTQHF.

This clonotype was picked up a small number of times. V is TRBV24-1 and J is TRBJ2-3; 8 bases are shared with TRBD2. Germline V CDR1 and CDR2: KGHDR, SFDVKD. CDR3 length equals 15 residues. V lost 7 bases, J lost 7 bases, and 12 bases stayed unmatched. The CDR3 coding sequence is TGTGCCACCAGCCCCAGTAGCGGGGACCTGAATACGCAGTATTTT. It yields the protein CATSPSSGDLNTQYF.

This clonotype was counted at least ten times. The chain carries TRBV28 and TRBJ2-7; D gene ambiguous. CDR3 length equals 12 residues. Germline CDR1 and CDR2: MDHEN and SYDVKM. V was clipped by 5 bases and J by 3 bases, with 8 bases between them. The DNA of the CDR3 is TGTGCCAGCAGTAGCGTTAACTACGAGCAGTACTTC. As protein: CASSSVNYEQYF.

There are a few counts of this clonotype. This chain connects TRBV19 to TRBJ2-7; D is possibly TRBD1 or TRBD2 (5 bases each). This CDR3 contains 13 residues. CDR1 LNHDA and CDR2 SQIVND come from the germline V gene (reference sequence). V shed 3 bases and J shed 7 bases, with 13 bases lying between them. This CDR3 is CASSMERGREQYF. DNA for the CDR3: TGTGCCAGTAGTATGGAAAGGGGACGAGAGCAGTACTTC.

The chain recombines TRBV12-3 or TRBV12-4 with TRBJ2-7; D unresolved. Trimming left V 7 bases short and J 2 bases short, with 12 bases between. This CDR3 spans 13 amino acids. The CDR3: CASTSGLTYEQYF. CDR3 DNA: TGTGCCAGCACCTCTGGCCTGACCTACGAGCAGTACTTC.

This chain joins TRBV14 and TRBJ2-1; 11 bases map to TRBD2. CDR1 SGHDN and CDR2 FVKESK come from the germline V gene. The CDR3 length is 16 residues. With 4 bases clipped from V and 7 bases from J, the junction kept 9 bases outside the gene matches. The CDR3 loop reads CASSLLVAGGRNEQFF. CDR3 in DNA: TGTGCCAGCAGCCTCCTCGTAGCGGGGGGGCGGAATGAGCAGTTCTTC.

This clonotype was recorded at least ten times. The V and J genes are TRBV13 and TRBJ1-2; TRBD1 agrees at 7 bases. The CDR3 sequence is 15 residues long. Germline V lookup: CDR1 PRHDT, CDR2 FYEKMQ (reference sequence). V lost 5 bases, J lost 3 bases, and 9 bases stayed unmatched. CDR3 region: CASSGQGGWDYGYTF. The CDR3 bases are TGTGCCAGCAGCGGTCAGGGGGGATGGGACTATGGCTACACCTTC.

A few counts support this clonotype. CDR3 residues: CASSLRDLAGGETQYF. CDR3 bases: TGCGCCAGCAGCCTCAGGGACCTAGCGGGAGGTGAGACCCAGTACTTC. The rearrangement uses TRBV4-1 and TRBJ2-5; TRBD2 aligns across 11 bases. The length of the CDR3 is 16 residues. The germline V gene encodes CDR1 MGHRA and CDR2 YSYEKL. V was pared by 4 bases and J by 5 bases, with 9 bases of the junction left unmatched.

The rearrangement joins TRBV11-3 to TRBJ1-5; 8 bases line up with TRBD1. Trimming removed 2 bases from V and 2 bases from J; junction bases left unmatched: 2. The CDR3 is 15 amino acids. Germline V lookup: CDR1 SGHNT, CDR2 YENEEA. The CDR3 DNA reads TGTGCCAGCAGCTTATCAGGGGGCCGCAATCAGCCCCAGCATTTT. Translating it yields CASSLSGGRNQPQHF.

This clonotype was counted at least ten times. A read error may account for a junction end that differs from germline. This CDR3 reads CASSEGQGGWDTQYF. The CDR3 nucleotides read TGTGCCAGCAGCGAAGGACAGGGTGGGTGGGATACGCAGTATTTT. The chain employs TRBV6-1 and TRBJ2-3; 8 bases align to TRBD1. Germline V gene sequence: CDR1 MNHNS, CDR2 SASEGT. The CDR3 has 15 amino acids.

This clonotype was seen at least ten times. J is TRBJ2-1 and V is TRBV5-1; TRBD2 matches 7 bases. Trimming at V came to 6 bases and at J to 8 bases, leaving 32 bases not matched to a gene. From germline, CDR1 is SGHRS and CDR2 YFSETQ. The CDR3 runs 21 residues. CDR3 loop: CASTRREVPGGQAWAGDEQFF. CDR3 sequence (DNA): TGCGCCAGCACCCGCCGTGAAGTCCCGGGGGGTCAGGCCTGGGCGGGAGATGAGCAGTTCTTC.

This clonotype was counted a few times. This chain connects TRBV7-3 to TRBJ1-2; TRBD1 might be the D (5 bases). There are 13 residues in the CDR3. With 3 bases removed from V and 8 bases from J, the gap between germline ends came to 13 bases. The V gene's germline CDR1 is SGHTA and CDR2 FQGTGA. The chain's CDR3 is CASSFGSQGGYTF. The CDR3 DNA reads TGTGCCAGCAGCTTCGGCAGCCAGGGAGGCTACACCTTC.

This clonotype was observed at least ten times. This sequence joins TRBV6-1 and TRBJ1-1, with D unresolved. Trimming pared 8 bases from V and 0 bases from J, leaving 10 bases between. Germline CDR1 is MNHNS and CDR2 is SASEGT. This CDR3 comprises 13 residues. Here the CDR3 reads CASDSHMNTEAFF. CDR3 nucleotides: TGTGCCAGCGATTCACATATGAACACTGAAGCTTTCTTT.

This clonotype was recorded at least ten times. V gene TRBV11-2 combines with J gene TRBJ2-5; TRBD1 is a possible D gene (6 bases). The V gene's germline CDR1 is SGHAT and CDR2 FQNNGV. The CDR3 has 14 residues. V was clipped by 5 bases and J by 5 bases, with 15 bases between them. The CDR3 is CASSPKTGSETQYF. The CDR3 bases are TGTGCCAGCAGCCCCAAAACAGGGTCGGAGACCCAGTACTTC.

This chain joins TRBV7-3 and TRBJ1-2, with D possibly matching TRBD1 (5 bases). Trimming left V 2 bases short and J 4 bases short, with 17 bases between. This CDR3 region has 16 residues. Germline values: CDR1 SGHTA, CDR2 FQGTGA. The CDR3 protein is CASSLLGRESPYGYTF. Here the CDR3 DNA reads TGTGCCAGCAGCTTACTGGGGCGGGAATCCCCCTATGGCTACACCTTC. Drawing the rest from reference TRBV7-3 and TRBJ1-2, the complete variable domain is GAGVSQTPSNKVTEKGKYVELRCDPISGHTALYWYRQSLGQGPEFLIYFQGTGAADDSGLPNDRFFAVRPEGSVSTLKIQRTERGDSAVYLCASSLLGRESPYGYTFGSGTRLTVV.

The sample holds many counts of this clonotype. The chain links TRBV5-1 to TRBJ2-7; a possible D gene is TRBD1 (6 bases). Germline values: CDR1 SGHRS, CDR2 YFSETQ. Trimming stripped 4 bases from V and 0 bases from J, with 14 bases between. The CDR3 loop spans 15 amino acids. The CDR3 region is CASSPGQGHSYEQYF. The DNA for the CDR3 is TGCGCCAGCAGCCCGGGACAAGGGCACTCCTACGAGCAGTACTTC.

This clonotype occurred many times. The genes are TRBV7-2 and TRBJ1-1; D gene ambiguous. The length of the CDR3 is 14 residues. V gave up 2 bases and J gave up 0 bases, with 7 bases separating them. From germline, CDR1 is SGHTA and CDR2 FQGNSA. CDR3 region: CASSLPRLNTEAFF. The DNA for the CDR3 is TGTGCCAGCAGCTTACCACGGCTGAACACTGAAGCTTTCTTT.

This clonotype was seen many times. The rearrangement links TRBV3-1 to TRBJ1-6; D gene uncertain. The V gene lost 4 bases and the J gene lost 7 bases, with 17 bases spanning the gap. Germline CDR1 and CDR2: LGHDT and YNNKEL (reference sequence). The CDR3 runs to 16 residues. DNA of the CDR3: TGTGCCAGCAGCCTACACGCATCGCCAGAGAATTCACCCCTCCACTTT. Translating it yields CASSLHASPENSPLHF. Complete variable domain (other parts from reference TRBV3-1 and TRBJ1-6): DTAVSQTPKYLVTQMGNDKSIKCEQNLGHDTMYWYKQDSKKFLKIMFSYNNKELIINETVPNRFSPKSPDKAHLNLHINSLELGDSAVYFCASSLHASPENSPLHFGNGTRLTVT.

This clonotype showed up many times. The chain's CDR3 is CATSRDLWEGGTEAFF. CDR3 DNA: TGTGCCACCAGCAGAGATCTATGGGAGGGGGGCACTGAAGCTTTCTTT. This chain connects TRBV15 to TRBJ1-1; D may be TRBD1 (6 bases). V was clipped by 0 bases and J by 4 bases, with 15 bases between them. CDR1 and CDR2 (germline): LNHNV, YYDKDF (reference sequence). CDR3 length: 16 amino acids.

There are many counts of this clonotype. CDR3 loop: CASSQDRGGGNEQFF. CDR3 DNA: TGCGCCAGCAGCCAAGATCGGGGGGGCGGCAATGAGCAGTTCTTC. The chain joins TRBV4-1 to TRBJ2-1; 8 nucleotides match TRBD2. Looked up from germline, CDR1 is MGHRA and CDR2 is YSYEKL. CDR3 size: 15 residues. The V segment lost 0 bases and the J segment 6 bases; nucleotides outside the gene matches: 4.

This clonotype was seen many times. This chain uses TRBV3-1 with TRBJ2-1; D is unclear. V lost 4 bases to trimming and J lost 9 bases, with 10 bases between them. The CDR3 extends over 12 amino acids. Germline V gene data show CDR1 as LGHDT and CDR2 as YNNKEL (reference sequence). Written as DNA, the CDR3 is TGTGCCAGCAGCCTGGGAATTGTTGAGCAGTTCTTC. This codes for CASSLGIVEQFF.

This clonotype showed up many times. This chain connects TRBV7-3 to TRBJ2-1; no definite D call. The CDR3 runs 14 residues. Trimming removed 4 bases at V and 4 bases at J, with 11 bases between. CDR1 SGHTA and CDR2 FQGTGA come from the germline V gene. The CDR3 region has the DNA TGTGCCAGCAGCTCCAGCCCCGGGTACAATGAGCAGTTCTTC. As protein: CASSSSPGYNEQFF.

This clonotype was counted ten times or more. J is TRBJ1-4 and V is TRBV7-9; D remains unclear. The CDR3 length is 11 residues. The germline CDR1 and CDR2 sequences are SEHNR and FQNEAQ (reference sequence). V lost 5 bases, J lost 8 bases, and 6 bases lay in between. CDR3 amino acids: CASSPEEKLFF. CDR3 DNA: TGTGCCAGCAGCCCCGAAGAAAAACTGTTTTTT.

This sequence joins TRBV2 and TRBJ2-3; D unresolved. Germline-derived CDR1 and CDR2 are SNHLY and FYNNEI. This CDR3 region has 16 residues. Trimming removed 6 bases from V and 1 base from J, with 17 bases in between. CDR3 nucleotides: TGTGCCAGCAGGGACCTTATGGGGAAGGGCACAGATACGCAGTATTTT. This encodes CASRDLMGKGTDTQYF.

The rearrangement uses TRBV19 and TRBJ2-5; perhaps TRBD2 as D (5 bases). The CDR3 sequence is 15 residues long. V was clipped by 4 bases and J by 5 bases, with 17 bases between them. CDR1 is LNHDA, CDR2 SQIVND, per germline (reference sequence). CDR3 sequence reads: CASSTPERGLETQYF. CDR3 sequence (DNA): TGTGCCAGTAGTACTCCCGAACGGGGTTTGGAGACCCAGTACTTC.

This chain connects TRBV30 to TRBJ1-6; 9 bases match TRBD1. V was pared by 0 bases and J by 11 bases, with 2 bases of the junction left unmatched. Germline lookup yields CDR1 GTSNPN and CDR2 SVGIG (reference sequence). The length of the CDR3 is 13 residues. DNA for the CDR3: TGTGCCTGGAGTGTGGACAGGGGCACACCCCTCCACTTT. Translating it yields CAWSVDRGTPLHF.

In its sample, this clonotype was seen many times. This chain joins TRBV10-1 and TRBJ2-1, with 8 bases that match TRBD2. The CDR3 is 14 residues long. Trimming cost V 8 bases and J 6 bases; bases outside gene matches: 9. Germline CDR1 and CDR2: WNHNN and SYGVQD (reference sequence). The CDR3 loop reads CASGTSSSGNEQFF. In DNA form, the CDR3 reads TGCGCCAGCGGGACTAGTAGTAGCGGCAATGAGCAGTTCTTC.